The clone carrying this T cell receptor (beta chain) appeared a few times. Trimming removed 11 bases from V and 3 bases from J; junction bases left unmatched: 8. The CDR3 consists of 13 residues. The germline V gene has CDR1 SNHLY and CDR2 FYNNEI. This table comes from immunoSEQ multiplex PCR, and its TCRdb copy is limited to in-frame clones, with some not included. The sample has about 53,000 clones; about 86% are singletons. The sample originates from a study of technical replicates of blood from four donors. This receptor was obtained from a human donor in good health. Some clones in this sample may be carry-over from other donors' samples. The specimen sequenced was PBMCs. V gene TRBV2 combines with J gene TRBJ2-5; TRBD2 agrees at 8 bases. The CDR3 protein is CAREALAEETQYF. CDR3 nucleotides: TGTGCCCGAGAGGCACTAGCGGAAGAGACCCAGTACTTC.